This is a list of T cell receptor beta chains from one sample in a study of T cell responses to AZD1222 COVID-19 vaccine. Using immunoSEQ multiplex PCR, the repertoire was profiled, and TCRdb retains in-frame clones only, with some absent. This sample has 120,000 or so clones, with more than 70% found just once. This specimen consisted of peripheral blood, obtained on day 0 of AZD1222 vaccination. Source of these receptors: an adult in good health. Both conserved end residues are part of each CDR3. The order of the fields is V gene, J gene, CDR3 length, D gene, clone size, CDR3 DNA, CDR3 protein. The D gene is left open where the match is weak. A row's size may be missing; if present it is once, few, many or a size class.

V gene: TRBV28; J gene: TRBJ2-5; CDR3 length: 15; D gene: -; clone size: once; CDR3 DNA: TGTGCCAGCAGTTTCAGGTCGCCTCGGAAGGAGACCCAGTACTTC; CDR3 protein: CASSFRSPRKETQYF
V gene: TRBV21-1; J gene: TRBJ2-7; CDR3 length: 15; D gene: -; clone size: -; CDR3 DNA: TGTGCCAGCAGCAAAGGTGAGGGAAGCTCCTACGAGCAGTACTTC; CDR3 protein: CASSKGEGSSYEQYF
V gene: TRBV27; J gene: TRBJ2-1; CDR3 length: 14; D gene: -; clone size: -; CDR3 DNA: TGTGCCAGCAGTCCTCTGGAGACTTACAATGAGCAGTTCTTC; CDR3 protein: CASSPLETYNEQFF
V gene: TRBV19; J gene: TRBJ1-2; CDR3 length: 17; D gene: -; clone size: -; CDR3 DNA: TGTGCCAGTAGTTACCTAGGGGAGGGTCCGGCCGACTATGGCTACACCTTC; CDR3 protein: CASSYLGEGPADYGYTF
V gene: TRBV19; J gene: TRBJ1-1; CDR3 length: 14; D gene: -; clone size: -; CDR3 DNA: TGTGCCAGTAGTATGACAGCGGAGAACACTGAAGCTTTCTTT; CDR3 protein: CASSMTAENTEAFF
V gene: TRBV6-2/TRBV6-3; J gene: TRBJ2-7; CDR3 length: 14; D gene: TRBD2; clone size: -; CDR3 DNA: TGTGCCAGCAGTCTGGGACTAGCGGCGAGCGAGCAGTACTTC; CDR3 protein: CASSLGLAASEQYF
V gene: TRBV13; J gene: TRBJ1-1; CDR3 length: 14; D gene: -; clone size: -; CDR3 DNA: TGTGCCAGCAGCCCTCGGGCAGTCGGCACTGAAGCTTTCTTT; CDR3 protein: CASSPRAVGTEAFF
V gene: TRBV3-1/TRBV3-2; J gene: TRBJ2-7; CDR3 length: 15; D gene: TRBD1; clone size: -; CDR3 DNA: TGTGCCAGCAGCCAAGACGGCAGGGGGCCCGACGAGCAGTACTTC; CDR3 protein: CASSQDGRGPDEQYF
V gene: TRBV5-1; J gene: TRBJ1-1; CDR3 length: 14; D gene: TRBD1; clone size: -; CDR3 DNA: TGCGCCAGCAGCAAAGGACAGGGGGACACTGAAGCTTTCTTT; CDR3 protein: CASSKGQGDTEAFF
V gene: TRBV13; J gene: TRBJ2-2; CDR3 length: 15; D gene: -; clone size: -; CDR3 DNA: TGTGCCAGCATAACGTCGGGGGGCAACACCGGGGAGCTGTTTTTT; CDR3 protein: CASITSGGNTGELFF
V gene: TRBV15; J gene: TRBJ2-5; CDR3 length: 12; D gene: -; clone size: -; CDR3 DNA: TGTGCCACCAGCAGGATACAGGGGACCCAGTACTTC; CDR3 protein: CATSRIQGTQYF
V gene: TRBV9; J gene: TRBJ2-1; CDR3 length: 15; D gene: -; clone size: -; CDR3 DNA: TGTGCCAGCAGCGTGCAGCCATCCTCCTACAATGAGCAGTTCTTC; CDR3 protein: CASSVQPSSYNEQFF
V gene: TRBV24-1; J gene: TRBJ2-3; CDR3 length: 15; D gene: TRBD2; clone size: -; CDR3 DNA: TGTGCCACCAGTGTGGGGGAGGGCCCAACAGATACGCAGTATTTT; CDR3 protein: CATSVGEGPTDTQYF
V gene: TRBV5-1; J gene: TRBJ1-1; CDR3 length: 15; D gene: -; clone size: once; CDR3 DNA: TGCGCCAGCAGCCGGGGGCTCGGGGTGAACACTGAAGCTTTCTTT; CDR3 protein: CASSRGLGVNTEAFF
V gene: TRBV5-1; J gene: TRBJ2-5; CDR3 length: 16; D gene: -; clone size: -; CDR3 DNA: TGCGCCAGCAGCTTAGCGGCGTACGGGAAAGGGGAGACCCAGTACTTC; CDR3 protein: CASSLAAYGKGETQYF
V gene: TRBV6-7; J gene: TRBJ1-4; CDR3 length: 12; D gene: -; clone size: -; CDR3 DNA: TGTGCCAGCTGCAAGGGCAGTGAAAAACTGTTTTTT; CDR3 protein: CASCKGSEKLFF
V gene: TRBV5-1; J gene: TRBJ2-5; CDR3 length: 16; D gene: -; clone size: -; CDR3 DNA: TGCGCCAGCAGCTTGTTTAGTATAGATGACCAAGAGACCCAGTACTTC; CDR3 protein: CASSLFSIDDQETQYF
V gene: TRBV27; J gene: TRBJ2-2; CDR3 length: 21; D gene: TRBD2; clone size: -; CDR3 DNA: TGTGCCAGCAGTTTATTTTTTCGGGGTGCTAGCGGGGCCGGGAACACCGGGGAGCTGTTTTTT; CDR3 protein: CASSLFFRGASGAGNTGELFF
V gene: TRBV2; J gene: TRBJ2-7; CDR3 length: 11; D gene: TRBD1; clone size: -; CDR3 DNA: TGTGCCAGCAAACAGGGGGGAGAGCAGTACTTC; CDR3 protein: CASKQGGEQYF
V gene: TRBV5-1; J gene: TRBJ2-1; CDR3 length: 15; D gene: TRBD1; clone size: -; CDR3 DNA: TGCGCCAGCAGCTTTTCGGGACAGGGAAACAATGAGCAGTTCTTC; CDR3 protein: CASSFSGQGNNEQFF
V gene: TRBV30; J gene: TRBJ2-7; CDR3 length: 15; D gene: TRBD1; clone size: -; CDR3 DNA: TGTGCCTGGGTGGGACAGGGGAGGCGCGCCTACGAGCAGTACTTC; CDR3 protein: CAWVGQGRRAYEQYF
V gene: TRBV27; J gene: TRBJ1-5; CDR3 length: 15; D gene: -; clone size: -; CDR3 DNA: TGTGCCAGCAGTTCGGAGCTCTCTGCGGATCAGCCCCAGCATTTT; CDR3 protein: CASSSELSADQPQHF
V gene: TRBV6-1; J gene: TRBJ1-3; CDR3 length: 14; D gene: -; clone size: -; CDR3 DNA: TGTGCCAGCAGTGATTATGCTAAAGGAAACACCATATATTTT; CDR3 protein: CASSDYAKGNTIYF
V gene: TRBV13; J gene: TRBJ2-3; CDR3 length: 16; D gene: -; clone size: -; CDR3 DNA: TGTGCCAGCAGCACGAACTTCGCAGCGAGCACAGATACGCAGTATTTT; CDR3 protein: CASSTNFAASTDTQYF
V gene: TRBV2; J gene: TRBJ2-1; CDR3 length: 16; D gene: TRBD2; clone size: -; CDR3 DNA: TGTGCCAGCAGTGTTCAGGGACTAGCGGGAGGGAATGAGCAGTTCTTC; CDR3 protein: CASSVQGLAGGNEQFF
V gene: TRBV6-5; J gene: TRBJ1-6; CDR3 length: 12; D gene: -; clone size: -; CDR3 DNA: TGTGCCATCCAACTCCCCTTATCACCCCTCCACTTT; CDR3 protein: CAIQLPLSPLHF
V gene: TRBV4-1; J gene: TRBJ2-2; CDR3 length: 15; D gene: -; clone size: -; CDR3 DNA: TGCGCCAGCAGGGGCCCGGGACACTACACCGGGGAGCTGTTTTTT; CDR3 protein: CASRGPGHYTGELFF
V gene: TRBV9; J gene: TRBJ1-1; CDR3 length: 14; D gene: -; clone size: -; CDR3 DNA: TGTGCCAGCAGCCTAGGTGGGGCGTCGGCTGAAGCTTTCTTT; CDR3 protein: CASSLGGASAEAFF
V gene: TRBV18; J gene: TRBJ2-2; CDR3 length: 15; D gene: -; clone size: -; CDR3 DNA: TGTGCCAGCTCACCGACGGGGGCGACCGCCGGGGAGCTGTTTTTT; CDR3 protein: CASSPTGATAGELFF
V gene: TRBV19; J gene: TRBJ2-3; CDR3 length: 16; D gene: -; clone size: -; CDR3 DNA: TGTGCCAGTAGTGCGGCCAGGGGCCCCAGCACAGATACGCAGTATTTT; CDR3 protein: CASSAARGPSTDTQYF
V gene: TRBV14; J gene: TRBJ2-5; CDR3 length: 16; D gene: -; clone size: -; CDR3 DNA: TGTGCCAGCAGCCAAGATACCGGGACTTTACAAGAGACCCAGTACTTC; CDR3 protein: CASSQDTGTLQETQYF
V gene: TRBV19; J gene: TRBJ2-4; CDR3 length: 13; D gene: -; clone size: -; CDR3 DNA: TGTGCCAGTAGTAGGAGTCACGGAAGCATTCAGTACTTC; CDR3 protein: CASSRSHGSIQYF
V gene: TRBV15; J gene: TRBJ2-3; CDR3 length: 16; D gene: -; clone size: -; CDR3 DNA: TGTGCCACCAGCAGAGATATCGGGGGGCTCACAGATACGCAGTATTTT; CDR3 protein: CATSRDIGGLTDTQYF
V gene: TRBV6-6; J gene: TRBJ2-7; CDR3 length: 15; D gene: TRBD1; clone size: -; CDR3 DNA: TGTGCCAGCAGCCAACAGGGGGCACGCTCCTACGAGCAGTACTTC; CDR3 protein: CASSQQGARSYEQYF
V gene: TRBV5-6; J gene: TRBJ2-1; CDR3 length: 11; D gene: -; clone size: -; CDR3 DNA: TGTGCCAGCAGCTGGTACAATGAGCAGTTCTTC; CDR3 protein: CASSWYNEQFF
V gene: TRBV7-3; J gene: TRBJ2-1; CDR3 length: 13; D gene: -; clone size: once; CDR3 DNA: TGTGCCAGCAGCTCAACATGGGGAGTAGAGCAGTTCTTC; CDR3 protein: CASSSTWGVEQFF
V gene: TRBV30; J gene: TRBJ1-4; CDR3 length: 12; D gene: -; clone size: -; CDR3 DNA: TGTGCCTGGGCAGTGACTAATGAAAAACTGTTTTTT; CDR3 protein: CAWAVTNEKLFF
V gene: TRBV7-9; J gene: TRBJ2-5; CDR3 length: 14; D gene: -; clone size: -; CDR3 DNA: TGTGCCAGCAGCTTAGATCGGTCCGTGGAGACCCAGTACTTC; CDR3 protein: CASSLDRSVETQYF
V gene: TRBV7-9; J gene: TRBJ1-5; CDR3 length: 14; D gene: -; clone size: -; CDR3 DNA: TGTGCCAGCAGCACAGACAGGAACAATCAGCCCCAGCATTTT; CDR3 protein: CASSTDRNNQPQHF
V gene: TRBV6-2/TRBV6-3; J gene: TRBJ2-5; CDR3 length: 15; D gene: TRBD1; clone size: -; CDR3 DNA: TGTGCCAGCAGTTTTGGACAGGGGGCATCGGAGACCCAGTACTTC; CDR3 protein: CASSFGQGASETQYF
V gene: TRBV5-6; J gene: TRBJ2-2; CDR3 length: 16; D gene: TRBD2; clone size: -; CDR3 DNA: TGTGCCAGCAGCGTTGGACTAGCGGTCAACACCGGGGAGCTGTTTTTT; CDR3 protein: CASSVGLAVNTGELFF
V gene: TRBV10-3; J gene: TRBJ2-7; CDR3 length: 15; D gene: TRBD1; clone size: -; CDR3 DNA: TGTGCCATCAGTGAGTCCGGGACAGGGAGCTACGAGCAGTACTTC; CDR3 protein: CAISESGTGSYEQYF
V gene: TRBV19; J gene: TRBJ2-7; CDR3 length: 14; D gene: -; clone size: -; CDR3 DNA: TGTGCCAGTACCGCTCGGGACGGCGTCTACGAGCAGTACTTC; CDR3 protein: CASTARDGVYEQYF
V gene: TRBV21-1; J gene: TRBJ2-7; CDR3 length: 16; D gene: -; clone size: -; CDR3 DNA: TGTGCCAGCAGCAAAGGTCGTCTAGCGGGAGTACGAGAGCAGTACTTC; CDR3 protein: CASSKGRLAGVREQYF
V gene: TRBV19; J gene: TRBJ2-5; CDR3 length: 12; D gene: -; clone size: once; CDR3 DNA: TGTGCCAGTAAATCGGGGTTGGAGACCCAGTACTTC; CDR3 protein: CASKSGLETQYF
V gene: TRBV9; J gene: TRBJ1-6; CDR3 length: 14; D gene: -; clone size: -; CDR3 DNA: TGTGCCAGCAGCGTAGACGGTCATAATTCACCCCTCCACTTT; CDR3 protein: CASSVDGHNSPLHF
V gene: TRBV6-6; J gene: TRBJ2-1; CDR3 length: 15; D gene: -; clone size: -; CDR3 DNA: TGTGCCAGCAGTTACCCCGGGAGCTCCTACAATGAGCAGTTCTTC; CDR3 protein: CASSYPGSSYNEQFF
V gene: TRBV7-2; J gene: TRBJ1-4; CDR3 length: 17; D gene: -; clone size: -; CDR3 DNA: TGTGCCAGCAGCTCCCTACAGGGTCGGCCGGGTGGGGAAAAACTGTTTTTT; CDR3 protein: CASSSLQGRPGGEKLFF
V gene: TRBV5-4; J gene: TRBJ2-1; CDR3 length: 15; D gene: -; clone size: -; CDR3 DNA: TGTGCCAGCAGCTTGGAGGGGGGCGCGGACAATGAGCAGTTCTTC; CDR3 protein: CASSLEGGADNEQFF
V gene: TRBV10-3; J gene: TRBJ2-2; CDR3 length: 15; D gene: -; clone size: few; CDR3 DNA: TGTGCCATCAGTCTAGGGGGATCAAACACCGGGGAGCTGTTTTTT; CDR3 protein: CAISLGGSNTGELFF
V gene: TRBV19; J gene: TRBJ1-6; CDR3 length: 16; D gene: -; clone size: once; CDR3 DNA: TGTGCCAGTAGAATCGCAATGAGGCCAAATAATTCACCCCTCCACTTT; CDR3 protein: CASRIAMRPNNSPLHF
V gene: TRBV5-8; J gene: TRBJ2-1; CDR3 length: 16; D gene: TRBD2; clone size: -; CDR3 DNA: TGTGCCAGCAGCGGTCGGGGGGGACCCTCCTACAATGAGCAGTTCTTC; CDR3 protein: CASSGRGGPSYNEQFF
V gene: TRBV3-1/TRBV3-2; J gene: TRBJ2-7; CDR3 length: 13; D gene: TRBD1; clone size: -; CDR3 DNA: TGTGCCAGCAGCCCTTCACAGGGGACGAATCAGTACTTC; CDR3 protein: CASSPSQGTNQYF
V gene: TRBV18; J gene: TRBJ1-2; CDR3 length: 16; D gene: -; clone size: -; CDR3 DNA: TGTGCCAGCTCACCGAACGCTAGGACCGGAAACTATGGCTACACCTTC; CDR3 protein: CASSPNARTGNYGYTF
V gene: TRBV10-2; J gene: TRBJ2-2; CDR3 length: 16; D gene: TRBD2; clone size: -; CDR3 DNA: TGCGCCAGCAGTGATAGTAGCGGGGTTAACACCGGGGAGCTGTTTTTT; CDR3 protein: CASSDSSGVNTGELFF